The next 20 T cell receptor beta chains were all read from a single sample in a study of beta chain features in type 1 diabetes. The entirety of the isolated RNA underwent reverse transcription, so expressed TCRB transcripts were sequenced. Generated by immunoSEQ multiplex PCR, the TCRdb table keeps only in-frame clones and is missing some. The top ten hold about 0.02% of the sample, which has under 900,000 clones, roughly 16% seen once. The sequencing sample was made of naive CD4+ T cells from blood. The receptors here all came from a woman aged 18-29 years in good health.

This clone was seen a handful of times. The chain combines TRBV5-1 with TRBJ2-1, with TRBD1 matching 7 bases. Germline trimming cut 4 bases from V and 11 bases from J; bases unmatched to any gene: 18. This CDR3 spans 16 amino acids. Germline CDR1 SGHRS, CDR2 YFSETQ. In nucleotides, the CDR3 is TGCGCCAGCAGCCGTGGGGTAGGGGGCTCGGACTCGAAGCAGTTCTTC. Protein: CASSRGVGGSDSKQFF.

CDR3 coding DNA: TGTGCCAGCAGCCGGACAGTAGCCGATCAGCCCCAGCATTTT. Its translation is CASSRTVADQPQHF. This chain joins TRBV28 and TRBJ1-5, with D perhaps matching TRBD1 (6 bases). Germline CDR1 is MDHEN and CDR2 is SYDVKM. The CDR3 sequence is 14 residues long. Trimming removed 6 bases from V and 5 bases from J, with 14 bases in between.

CDR3 sequence reads: CASSRTSGSSYNEQFF. The DNA of the CDR3 is TGTGCCAGCAGTCGTACTAGCGGGAGCTCCTACAATGAGCAGTTCTTC. V usage is TRBV7-2 and J usage is TRBJ2-1, with 11 bases aligning to TRBD2. Germline CDR1 and CDR2: SGHTA and FQGNSA. V lost 6 bases to trimming and J lost 0 bases; unmatched junction nucleotides: 4. The CDR3 is made up of 16 amino acids.

This clone was detected only a few times. The sample contains more than one DNA sequence encoding this CDR3. The chain is built from TRBV19 and TRBJ2-1, with 8 bases lining up with TRBD2. CDR3 length equals 15 residues. In germline, CDR1 is LNHDA, CDR2 SQIVND (reference sequence). The V segment lost 5 bases and the J segment 2 bases; nucleotides outside the gene matches: 5. The CDR3 loop reads CASSLTSGTYNEQFF. The CDR3 region has the DNA TGTGCCAGTAGTCTCACTAGCGGCACCTACAATGAGCAGTTCTTC.

This clone was seen a handful of times. This chain joins TRBV27 and TRBJ2-4; D is perhaps TRBD1 or TRBD2 (5 bases each). This CDR3 spans 14 amino acids. Germline lookup yields CDR1 MNHEY and CDR2 SMNVEV (reference sequence). V shed 4 bases and J shed 3 bases, with 10 bases lying between them. CDR3 nucleotide sequence: TGTGCCAGCAGTTGGGGTGGGGGCAAAAACATTCAGTACTTC. Protein product: CASSWGGGKNIQYF.

The chain recombines TRBV5-4 with TRBJ2-3; D remains ambiguous. The germline gives CDR1 SGHNT, CDR2 YYREEE (reference sequence). The CDR3 has 14 residues. The germline V and J ends were trimmed by 2 bases and 7 bases, with 14 bases remaining between them. For the CDR3, the DNA is TGTGCCAGCAGCTTTCCTGGGTTCGTGAATACGCAGTATTTT. Translated, it gives CASSFPGFVNTQYF.

The chain carries TRBV7-2 and TRBJ2-1; a possible D gene is TRBD1 (5 bases). The CDR3 has 12 amino acids. From germline, CDR1 is SGHTA and CDR2 FQGNSA. V gave up 3 bases and J gave up 9 bases, with 9 bases separating them. CDR3 protein: CASSFRGSEQFF. Here the CDR3 DNA reads TGTGCCAGCAGCTTTAGGGGCAGTGAGCAGTTCTTC.

The chain links TRBV19 to TRBJ2-5, with 11 bases fitting TRBD1. Losses at the gene ends were 6 bases for V and 3 bases for J; bases not matched to a gene: 6. The CDR3 covers 15 residues. Germline values: CDR1 LNHDA, CDR2 SQIVND (reference sequence). CDR3 nucleotide sequence: TGTGCCAGTAGACCGAGGACAGGGGGCGAAGAGACCCAGTACTTC. It translates to CASRPRTGGEETQYF.

Turning to this clone: The same CDR3 can be traced to other DNA sequences in this sample. This chain uses TRBV2 with TRBJ1-5, with 9 bases matching TRBD1. The CDR3 contains 14 residues. The V gene end was trimmed by 5 bases and the J gene end by 2 bases; junction bases not matched to a gene: 1. Germline V lookup: CDR1 SNHLY, CDR2 FYNNEI. As DNA, the CDR3 is TGTGCCAGCAGTAGGACAGGGGGCAATCAGCCCCAGCATTTT. Amino acid sequence: CASSRTGGNQPQHF. The full variable domain, completed using reference TRBV2 and TRBJ1-5, is EPEVTQTPSHQVTQMGQEVILRCVPISNHLYFYWYRQILGQKVEFLVSFYNNEISEKSEIFDDQFSVERPDGSNFTLKIRSTKLEDSAMYFCASSRTGGNQPQHFGDGTRLSIL.

This clone was counted between two and nine times. The CDR3, as DNA: TGTGCCAGCAGCTTCAGGGGGCGCCAGGAGACCCAGTACTTC. Its translation: CASSFRGRQETQYF. The chain recombines TRBV7-2 with TRBJ2-5, with TRBD1 identical over 8 bases. This CDR3 contains 14 residues. With V trimmed by 3 bases and J by 5 bases, 5 bases remained unmatched. Germline loops: CDR1 SGHTA, CDR2 FQGNSA.

The CDR3 loop reads CASRKQGEQSYNEQFF. CDR3 nucleotides: TGTGCCAGCAGGAAACAGGGGGAGCAGTCCTACAATGAGCAGTTCTTC. The chain has TRBV27 and TRBJ2-1, with 8 bases aligning to TRBD1. The CDR3 is 16 amino acids. With V trimmed by 6 bases and J by 1 base, 8 bases remained unmatched. Germline CDR1 and CDR2: MNHEY and SMNVEV (reference sequence).

The gene calls are TRBV5-4 and TRBJ1-2; TRBD1 is a possible D gene (6 bases). This CDR3 spans 14 amino acids. Per germline, CDR1 SGHNT and CDR2 YYREEE (reference sequence). V dropped 1 base and J dropped 3 bases, with 10 bases sitting between them. CDR3 coding DNA: TGTGCCAGCAGCTTGTCGGGGGCGCACTATGGCTACACCTTC. As protein: CASSLSGAHYGYTF.

The chain employs TRBV4-1 and TRBJ2-3; no clear D gene. The CDR3 loop spans 17 amino acids. CDR1 and CDR2 (germline): MGHRA, YSYEKL. Deletions cut 1 base from V and 6 bases from J, with 20 bases between. CDR3 coding DNA: TGCGCCAGCAGCCAAGGGAGAACAGCTAACGAAAGGGATACGCAGTATTTT. This sequence encodes CASSQGRTANERDTQYF.

This clone has a handful of counts. The gene calls are TRBV7-2 and TRBJ2-7; 8 bases align to TRBD1. The CDR3 has 14 residues. V lost 5 bases to trimming and J lost 2 bases; unmatched junction nucleotides: 5. Germline V lookup: CDR1 SGHTA, CDR2 FQGNSA. The CDR3 here is CASSQTQGAYEQYF. In nucleotides, the CDR3 is TGTGCCAGCAGCCAAACACAGGGGGCCTACGAGCAGTACTTC.

The CDR3 DNA reads as TGTGCCAGCAGTGAACTGGGGGGAGGGACAGGGAGGGAGAAGCAGTACTTC. Protein: CASSELGGGTGREKQYF. This chain joins TRBV25-1 and TRBJ2-7; 9 positions match TRBD1. In germline, CDR1 is MGHDK, CDR2 SYGVNS. This CDR3 region has 17 residues. V lost 2 bases to trimming and J lost 8 bases; unmatched junction nucleotides: 16.

The V and J genes are TRBV7-9 and TRBJ2-7; weak D call: TRBD2 (6 bases). Per the germline V gene, CDR1 is SEHNR and CDR2 is FQNEAQ (reference sequence). The CDR3 has 14 residues. Trimming stripped 5 bases from V and 6 bases from J, with 17 bases between. The CDR3 coding sequence is TGTGCCAGCAGCAGAGACCCGACCGGGGGCGAGCAGTACTTC. Protein product: CASSRDPTGGEQYF.

The J gene is TRBJ2-2, the V gene TRBV10-3, with 8 bases that match TRBD1. V shed 4 bases, J shed 5 bases, and the junction held 6 bases outside the gene matches. Germline loops: CDR1 ENHRY, CDR2 SYGVKD. This CDR3 comprises 15 residues. CDR3: CAISGTGRRTGELFF. In DNA form, the CDR3 reads TGTGCCATCAGTGGGACAGGGAGACGGACCGGGGAGCTGTTTTTT.

This clone was counted between two and nine times. The chain links TRBV6-4 to TRBJ2-3, with TRBD2 identical over 9 bases. Germline V lookup: CDR1 MRHNA, CDR2 SNTAGT. This CDR3 has 19 residues. The ends lost 3 bases at V and 0 bases at J; junction bases unmatched: 13. The CDR3 nucleotides read TGTGCCAGCAGTGAAACCGGGACTAGCCAAGCCTCTAGCACAGATACGCAGTATTTT. Its translation is CASSETGTSQASSTDTQYF.

This clone was detected only a few times. The chain has TRBV5-1 and TRBJ2-3; 8 bases are a match to TRBD2. CDR1 SGHRS and CDR2 YFSETQ come from the germline V gene. The CDR3 length is 10 residues. The J segment lost 14 bases and the V segment lost 6 bases, leaving 5 bases of the junction unmatched. This CDR3 is CASTREVRYF. CDR3 bases: TGCGCCAGCACGCGGGAGGTTCGGTATTTT.

J is TRBJ1-1 and V is TRBV18, with a weak D call TRBD1 (5 bases). This CDR3 has 15 residues. Trimming cost V 6 bases and J 1 base, with 15 bases left between them. The V gene's germline CDR1 is KGHSH and CDR2 LQKENI. The CDR3 reads CASSSAGTENTEAFF. For the CDR3, the DNA is TGTGCCAGCTCGTCGGCCGGGACTGAGAACACTGAAGCTTTCTTT.